This T cell receptor (beta chain) was found in a study of control samples from healthy donors and cancer patients. Germline V CDR1 and CDR2: GTSNPN, SVGIG (reference sequence). V shed 4 bases, J shed 4 bases, and the junction held 2 bases outside the gene matches. The CDR3 sequence is 13 residues long. Data came from immunoSEQ multiplex PCR; TCRdb stores just in-frame clones and leaves some out. Of approximately 150,000 clones in the sample, under 95% were seen once. The sequence came from a man between 18 and 35 years old in good health. The V gene is TRBV30, the J gene TRBJ1-1, with 11 nucleotides matching TRBD1. The sequenced sample was blood. CDR3 nucleotide sequence: TGTGCCTGGACTGGACAGGGGGCCACTGAAGCTTTCTTT. Protein sequence: CAWTGQGATEAFF.